This T cell receptor beta chain derives from a study of T cells in Graves' hyperthyroidism and ophthalmopathy. The TCR beta CDR3 regions underwent amplification using RNA transcripts as the source. Researchers ran a first-round RT-PCR on the TCR CDR3 using the HTBI primer set. TCRdb re-derived calls from the multiplex PCR reads in MiXCR, one entry per CDR3 protein. The data hold approximately 710,000 distinct CDR3 sequences, with around a sixth observed a single time. For the diagnoses, clinical symptoms, serum thyroxine and TRAb, thyroid ultrasound and orbital computed tomography were used. The V end was cut by 6 bases, the J end by 8 bases, with 18 bases between. This CDR3 is built from 14 residues. From germline, CDR1 is MNHEY and CDR2 SMNVEV (reference sequence). Whole-study results and caveats: Progression to ophthalmopathy was predicted a median of roughly 6.5 months early. Most thyroid clonotypes expanded above 0.001 were also detected in blood.

This clonotype was recorded at least ten times. The antigen is not known. Sequenced sample: blood. The rearrangement links TRBV27 to TRBJ2-3; a possible D gene is TRBD2 (5 bases). This receptor was identified in a man in his fifties or sixties with Graves' hyperthyroidism. The CDR3 here is CASRGLAGGVTQYF. CDR3 nucleotide sequence: TGTGCCAGCAGAGGCCTAGCCGGTGGAGTTACGCAGTATTTT.